This entry concerns a single TCR beta chain. The data originate from a study of CDR3 diversity in severe acne. The germline V gene has CDR1 MGHDK and CDR2 SYGVNS. V was clipped by 6 bases and J by 0 bases, with 20 bases between them. The CDR3 consists of 18 residues. TCRdb re-called the PCR reads with MiXCR, one entry per CDR3 protein. The data contain 97,000 or so distinct CDR3 sequences, 51% of them singletons. This TCR was recovered from a male donor with acne. The material sequenced was blood. The V and J genes are TRBV25-1 and TRBJ1-4; D might be TRBD1 (6 bases). Here the CDR3 DNA reads TGTGCCAGCAGCCAAGGACAGAACCGGTGGACAACTAATGAAAAACTGTTTTTT. The encoded protein is CASSQGQNRWTTNEKLFF.